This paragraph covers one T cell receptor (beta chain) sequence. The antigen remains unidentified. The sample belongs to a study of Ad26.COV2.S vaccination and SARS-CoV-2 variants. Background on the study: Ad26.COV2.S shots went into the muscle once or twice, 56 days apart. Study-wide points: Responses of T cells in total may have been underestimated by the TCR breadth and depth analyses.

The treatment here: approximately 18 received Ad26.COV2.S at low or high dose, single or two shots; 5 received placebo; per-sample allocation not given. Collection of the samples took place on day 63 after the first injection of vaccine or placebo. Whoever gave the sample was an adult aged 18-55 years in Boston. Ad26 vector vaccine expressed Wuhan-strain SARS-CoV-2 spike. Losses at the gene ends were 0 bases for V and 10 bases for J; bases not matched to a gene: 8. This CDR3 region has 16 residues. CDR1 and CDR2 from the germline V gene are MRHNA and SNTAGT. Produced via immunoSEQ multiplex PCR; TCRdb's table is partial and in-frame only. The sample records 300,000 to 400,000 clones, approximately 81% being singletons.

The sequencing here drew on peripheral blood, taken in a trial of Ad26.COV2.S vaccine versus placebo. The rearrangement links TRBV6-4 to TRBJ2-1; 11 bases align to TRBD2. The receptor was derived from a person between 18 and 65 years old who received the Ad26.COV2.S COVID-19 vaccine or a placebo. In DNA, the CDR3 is TGTGCCAGCAGTGACTCTTCGCTAGCGGGGGGCCGGGAGCAGTTCTTC. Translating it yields CASSDSSLAGGREQFF.